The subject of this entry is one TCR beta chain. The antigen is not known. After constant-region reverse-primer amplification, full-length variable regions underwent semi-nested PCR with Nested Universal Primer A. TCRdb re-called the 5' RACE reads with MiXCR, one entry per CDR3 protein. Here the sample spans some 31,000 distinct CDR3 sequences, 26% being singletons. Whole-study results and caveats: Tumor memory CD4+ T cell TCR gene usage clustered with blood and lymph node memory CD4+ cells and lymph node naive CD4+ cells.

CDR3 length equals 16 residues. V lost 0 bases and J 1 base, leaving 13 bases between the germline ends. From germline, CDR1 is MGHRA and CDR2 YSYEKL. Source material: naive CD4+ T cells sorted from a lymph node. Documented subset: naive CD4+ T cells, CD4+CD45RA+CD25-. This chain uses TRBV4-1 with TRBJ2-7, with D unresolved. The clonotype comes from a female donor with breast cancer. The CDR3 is CASSQEMPIGSYEQYF. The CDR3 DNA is TGCGCCAGCAGCCAAGAAATGCCAATAGGGTCCTACGAGCAGTACTTC.